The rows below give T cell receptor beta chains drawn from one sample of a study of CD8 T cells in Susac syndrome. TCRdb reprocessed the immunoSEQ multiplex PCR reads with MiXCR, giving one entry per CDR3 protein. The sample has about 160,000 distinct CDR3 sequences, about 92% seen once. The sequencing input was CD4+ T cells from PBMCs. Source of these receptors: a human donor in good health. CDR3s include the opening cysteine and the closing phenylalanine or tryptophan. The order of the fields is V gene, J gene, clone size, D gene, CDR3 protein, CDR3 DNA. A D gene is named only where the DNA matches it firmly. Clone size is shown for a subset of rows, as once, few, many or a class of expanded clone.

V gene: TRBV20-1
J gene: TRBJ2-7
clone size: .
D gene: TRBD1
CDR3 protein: CSALQTGTYEQYF
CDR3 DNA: TGCAGTGCTTTACAGACAGGGACCTACGAGCAGTACTTC

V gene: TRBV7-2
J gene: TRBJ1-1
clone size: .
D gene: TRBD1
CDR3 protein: CASSFSQGAGTEAFF
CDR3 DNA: TGTGCCAGCAGCTTTAGCCAGGGGGCGGGCACTGAAGCTTTCTTT

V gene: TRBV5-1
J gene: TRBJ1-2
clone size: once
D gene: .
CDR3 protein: CASSFTGEGYTF
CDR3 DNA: TGCGCCAGCAGCTTTACCGGGGAGGGCTACACCTTC

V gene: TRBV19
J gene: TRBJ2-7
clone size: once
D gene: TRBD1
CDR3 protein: CASSRDRAAYEQYF
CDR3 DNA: TGTGCCAGTAGCCGGGACAGGGCGGCCTACGAGCAGTACTTC

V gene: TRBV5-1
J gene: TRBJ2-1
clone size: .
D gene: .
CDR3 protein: CASSSNRVDEQFF
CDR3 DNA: TGCGCCAGCAGCTCAAACAGGGTGGATGAGCAGTTCTTC

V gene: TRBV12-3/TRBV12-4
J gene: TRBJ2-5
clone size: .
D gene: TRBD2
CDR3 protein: CASSSGLAAIIQETQYF
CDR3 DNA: TGTGCCAGCAGCTCCGGACTAGCGGCTATAATCCAAGAGACCCAGTACTTC

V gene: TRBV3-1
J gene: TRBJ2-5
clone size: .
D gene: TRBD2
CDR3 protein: CASSQGAAGTTQYF
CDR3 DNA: TGTGCCAGCAGCCAAGGGGCAGCGGGGACGACCCAGTACTTC

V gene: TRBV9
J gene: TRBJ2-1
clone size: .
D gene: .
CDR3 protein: CASSPRRRAEQFF
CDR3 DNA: TGTGCCAGCAGCCCCCGTCGTAGAGCTGAGCAGTTCTTC

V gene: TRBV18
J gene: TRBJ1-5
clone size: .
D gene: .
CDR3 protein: CASSQTGRSNQPQHF
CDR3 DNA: TGTGCCAGCTCACAAACTGGGAGAAGCAATCAGCCCCAGCATTTT

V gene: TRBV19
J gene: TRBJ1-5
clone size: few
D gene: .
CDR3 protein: CASRGDSNQPQHF
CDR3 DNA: TGTGCCAGTAGAGGGGATAGCAATCAGCCCCAGCATTTT

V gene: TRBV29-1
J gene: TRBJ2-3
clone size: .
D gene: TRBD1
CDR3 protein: CSVVRDLGGRAQYF
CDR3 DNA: TGCAGCGTTGTTCGGGACCTAGGGGGCAGGGCGCAGTATTTT

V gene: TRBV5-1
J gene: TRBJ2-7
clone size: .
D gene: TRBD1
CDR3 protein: CASSLGRGRNEQYF
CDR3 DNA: TGCGCCAGCAGCTTGGGTAGGGGGCGGAACGAGCAGTACTTC

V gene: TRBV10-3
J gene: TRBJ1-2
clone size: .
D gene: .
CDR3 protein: CAISGGQVIYGYTF
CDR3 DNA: TGTGCCATCAGTGGCGGGCAGGTTATTTATGGCTACACCTTC

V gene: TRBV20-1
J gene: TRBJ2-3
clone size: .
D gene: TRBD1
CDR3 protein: CSARTGTGDTDTQYF
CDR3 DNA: TGCAGTGCTAGGACTGGGACAGGGGATACAGATACGCAGTATTTT

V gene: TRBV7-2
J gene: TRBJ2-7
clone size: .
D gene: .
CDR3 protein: CASSLGLAGSSYEQYF
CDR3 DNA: TGTGCCAGCAGCTTAGGTTTGGCAGGGAGTTCCTACGAGCAGTACTTC

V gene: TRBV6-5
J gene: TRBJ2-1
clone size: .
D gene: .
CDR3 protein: CASSYPGTDEQFF
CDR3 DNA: TGTGCCAGCAGTTACCCGGGGACGGATGAGCAGTTCTTC

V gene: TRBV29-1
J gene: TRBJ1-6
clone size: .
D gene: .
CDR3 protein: CSVRDRFNSPLHF
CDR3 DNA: TGCAGCGTTCGTGACAGATTTAATTCACCCCTCCACTTT

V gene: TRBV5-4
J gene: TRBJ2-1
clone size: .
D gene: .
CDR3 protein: CASSPRLGNNEQFF
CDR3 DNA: TGTGCCAGCAGCCCCCGTCTCGGGAACAATGAGCAGTTCTTC

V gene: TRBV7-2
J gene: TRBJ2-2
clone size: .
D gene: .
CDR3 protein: CASSARAQGTGELFF
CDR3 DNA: TGTGCCAGCAGCGCCCGGGCCCAGGGGACCGGGGAGCTGTTTTTT

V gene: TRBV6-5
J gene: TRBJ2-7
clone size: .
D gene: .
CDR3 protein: CALPASRRYEQYF
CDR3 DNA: TGTGCCCTCCCGGCTAGCCGACGCTACGAGCAGTACTTC

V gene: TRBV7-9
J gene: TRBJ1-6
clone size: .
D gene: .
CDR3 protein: CASSSMGYSPLHF
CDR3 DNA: TGTGCCAGCAGCTCAATGGGGTATTCACCCCTCCACTTT

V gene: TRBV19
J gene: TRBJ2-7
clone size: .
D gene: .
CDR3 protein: CASSLYASYEQYF
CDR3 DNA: TGTGCCAGTAGTTTATACGCATCCTACGAGCAGTACTTC

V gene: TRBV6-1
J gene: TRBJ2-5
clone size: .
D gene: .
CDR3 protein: CASSDIGREKVATQYF
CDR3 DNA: TGTGCCAGCAGTGACATAGGACGGGAGAAGGTTGCGACCCAGTACTTC

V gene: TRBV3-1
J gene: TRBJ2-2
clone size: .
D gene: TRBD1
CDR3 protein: CASSHGTGGYTGELFF
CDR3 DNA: TGTGCCAGCAGCCATGGGACAGGGGGGTACACCGGGGAGCTGTTTTTT

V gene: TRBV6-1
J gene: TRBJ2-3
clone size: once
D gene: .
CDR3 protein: CASSRRRSGSTDTQYF
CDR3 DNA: TGTGCCAGCAGTCGTCGAAGGAGCGGTTCCACAGATACGCAGTATTTT

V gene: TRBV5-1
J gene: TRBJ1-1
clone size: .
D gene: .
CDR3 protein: CASSLALGDGTEAFF
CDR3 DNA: TGCGCCAGCAGCTTGGCTCTTGGGGATGGCACTGAAGCTTTCTTT

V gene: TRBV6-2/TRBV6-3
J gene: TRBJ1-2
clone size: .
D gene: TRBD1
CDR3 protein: CASSYPGQGYGYTF
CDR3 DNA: TGTGCCAGCAGTTATCCGGGACAGGGGTATGGCTACACCTTC

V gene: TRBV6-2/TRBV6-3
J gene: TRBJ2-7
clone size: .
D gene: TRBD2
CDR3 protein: CASSYSYTSGKEEQYF
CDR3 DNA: TGTGCCAGCAGTTACTCGTATACTAGCGGGAAGGAGGAGCAGTACTTC

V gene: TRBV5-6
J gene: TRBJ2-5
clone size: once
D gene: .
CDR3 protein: CASSHLLTGEETQYF
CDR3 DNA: TGTGCCAGCAGTCATCTCTTGACAGGCGAAGAGACCCAGTACTTC

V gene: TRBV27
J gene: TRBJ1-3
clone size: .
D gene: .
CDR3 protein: CASSDDPSGNTIYF
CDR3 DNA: TGTGCCAGCAGTGACGATCCTTCTGGAAACACCATATATTTT

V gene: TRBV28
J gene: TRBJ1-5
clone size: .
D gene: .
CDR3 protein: CASLGPRGQPQHF
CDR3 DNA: TGTGCCAGCCTCGGACCGCGGGGTCAGCCCCAGCATTTT

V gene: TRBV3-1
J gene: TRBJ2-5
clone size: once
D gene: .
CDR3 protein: CASSQRQQSQETQYF
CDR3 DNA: TGTGCCAGCAGCCAACGACAACAGTCCCAAGAGACCCAGTACTTC

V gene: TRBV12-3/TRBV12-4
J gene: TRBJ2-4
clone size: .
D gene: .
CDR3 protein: CASRSTAEGNNIQYF
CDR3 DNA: TGTGCCAGCAGGAGCACGGCGGAGGGTAACAACATTCAGTACTTC

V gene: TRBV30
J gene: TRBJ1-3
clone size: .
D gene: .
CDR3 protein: CAWSVPASGNTIYF
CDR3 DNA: TGTGCCTGGAGTGTGCCAGCTTCTGGAAACACCATATATTTT

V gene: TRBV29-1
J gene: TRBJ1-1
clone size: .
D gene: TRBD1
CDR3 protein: CSVEGETGRHTEAFF
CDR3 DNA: TGCAGCGTTGAGGGCGAGACAGGGAGGCACACTGAAGCTTTCTTT

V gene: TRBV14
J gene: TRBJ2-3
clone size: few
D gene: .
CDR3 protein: CASSRRGHTDTQYF
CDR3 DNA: TGTGCCAGCAGCCGCCGGGGGCACACAGATACGCAGTATTTT

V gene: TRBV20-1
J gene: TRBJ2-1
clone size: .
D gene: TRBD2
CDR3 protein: CSARDPLAGVEQFF
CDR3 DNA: TGCAGTGCTAGAGATCCCCTAGCGGGAGTGGAGCAGTTCTTC

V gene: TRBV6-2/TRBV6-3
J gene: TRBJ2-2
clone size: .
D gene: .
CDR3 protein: CASSLYRNTGELFF
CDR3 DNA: TGTGCCAGCAGTCTATACAGGAACACCGGGGAGCTGTTTTTT

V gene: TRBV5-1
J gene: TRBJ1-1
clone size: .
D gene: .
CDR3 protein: CASSLAAGAPNEAFF
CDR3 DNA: TGCGCCAGCAGCTTGGCCGCGGGGGCGCCCAATGAAGCTTTCTTT

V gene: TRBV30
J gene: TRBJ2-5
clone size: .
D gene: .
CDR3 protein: CASDRDSQETQYF
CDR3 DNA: TGTGCCTCGGATAGAGACAGCCAAGAGACCCAGTACTTC

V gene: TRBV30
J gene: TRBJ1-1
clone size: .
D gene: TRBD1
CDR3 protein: CAWSTPDRFSRAFF
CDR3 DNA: TGTGCCTGGAGTACCCCGGACAGGTTCTCGAGGGCTTTCTTT

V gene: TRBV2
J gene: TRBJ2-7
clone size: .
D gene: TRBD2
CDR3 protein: CASTPRTGGPNEQYF
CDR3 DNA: TGTGCCAGCACCCCCCGGACGGGAGGGCCCAACGAGCAGTACTTC

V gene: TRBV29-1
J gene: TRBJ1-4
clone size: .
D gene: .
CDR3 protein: CSVVEGDEKLFF
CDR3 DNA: TGCAGCGTTGTCGAGGGGGATGAAAAACTGTTTTTT

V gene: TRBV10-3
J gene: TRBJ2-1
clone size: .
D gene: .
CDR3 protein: CAISGGGLPYNEQFF
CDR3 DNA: TGTGCCATCAGTGGTGGGGGGCTCCCCTACAATGAGCAGTTCTTC

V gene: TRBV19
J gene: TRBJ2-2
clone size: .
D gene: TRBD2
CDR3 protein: CASRPSGINGELFF
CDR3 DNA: TGTGCCAGTAGACCTAGCGGGATAAACGGGGAGCTGTTTTTT

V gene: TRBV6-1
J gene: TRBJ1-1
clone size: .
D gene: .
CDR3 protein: CASLSQPLNTEAFF
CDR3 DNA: TGTGCCAGCCTTTCACAGCCATTGAACACTGAAGCTTTCTTT

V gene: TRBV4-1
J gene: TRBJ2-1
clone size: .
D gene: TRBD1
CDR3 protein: CASSQAGGTGRNEQFF
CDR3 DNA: TGCGCCAGCAGCCAAGCCGGAGGGACAGGGCGCAATGAGCAGTTCTTC

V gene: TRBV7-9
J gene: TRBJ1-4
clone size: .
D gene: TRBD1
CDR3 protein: CASSLGGDRGEKLFF
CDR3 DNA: TGTGCCAGCAGCTTAGGAGGGGACAGGGGTGAAAAACTGTTTTTT

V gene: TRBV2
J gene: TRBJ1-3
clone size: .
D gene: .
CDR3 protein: CASSEDGQIGNTIYF
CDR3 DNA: TGTGCCAGCAGTGAGGATGGACAGATAGGAAACACCATATATTTT